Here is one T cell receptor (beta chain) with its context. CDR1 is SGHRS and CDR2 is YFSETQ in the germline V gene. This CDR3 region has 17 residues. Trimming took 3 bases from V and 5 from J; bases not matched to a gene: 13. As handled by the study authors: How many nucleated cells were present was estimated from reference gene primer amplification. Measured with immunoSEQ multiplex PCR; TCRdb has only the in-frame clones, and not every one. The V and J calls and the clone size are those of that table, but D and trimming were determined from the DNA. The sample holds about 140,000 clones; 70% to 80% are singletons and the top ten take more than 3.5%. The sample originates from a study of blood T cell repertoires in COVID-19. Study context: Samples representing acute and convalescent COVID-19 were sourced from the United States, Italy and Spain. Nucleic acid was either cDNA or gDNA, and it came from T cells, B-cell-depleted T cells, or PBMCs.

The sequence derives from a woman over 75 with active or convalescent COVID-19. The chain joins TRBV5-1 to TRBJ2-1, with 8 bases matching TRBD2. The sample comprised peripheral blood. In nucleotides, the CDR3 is TGCGCCAGCAGCTCATATGCAGCGGGGGTATCGGACAATGAGCAGTTCTTC. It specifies CASSSYAAGVSDNEQFF. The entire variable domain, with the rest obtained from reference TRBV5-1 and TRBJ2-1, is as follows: KAGVTQTPRYLIKTRGQQVTLSCSPISGHRSVSWYQQTPGQGLQFLFEYFSETQRNKGNFPGRFSGRQFSNSRSEMNVSTLELGDSALYLCASSSYAAGVSDNEQFFGPGTRLTVL.